Listed here are 4 T cell receptor beta chains from one sample, sequenced in a study of cytomegalovirus exposure and HLA in healthy donors (dated by TCRdb to about 2017). The library was obtained by the immunoSEQ multiplex PCR assay. A mixture of 60 forward primers for TCR Vbeta segments and 13 reverse primers for TCR Jbeta segments was used in the multiplex PCR. This is the immuneACCESS table as TCRdb keeps it, with only in-frame sequences that have V and J called. A part of the clones is gone; compared with another copy, unresolved V genes explain less than half, and the rest is unexplained. For this sample there are 99,000 or so clones; 70% to 80% appear just once. Jointly, the top ten make up 1.3% of the sample. Specimen: PBMCs. The receptors shown here come from a man between 35 and 55 years old in good health and CMV-seronegative.

This clone was picked up one time. This chain links TRBV7-2 with TRBJ1-3, with TRBD1 identical over 8 bases. CDR3 length equals 14 residues. Germline CDR1 reads SGHTA; CDR2 reads FQGNSA. V gave up 4 bases and J gave up 3 bases; unmatched junction bases: 2. The DNA of the CDR3 is TGTGCCAGCAGCTCCGGACAGGGTGGAAACACCATATATTTT. It is translated as CASSSGQGGNTIYF.

This chain joins TRBV7-9 and TRBJ1-3; perhaps TRBD1 as D (5 bases). The germline gives CDR1 SEHNR, CDR2 FQNEAQ (reference sequence). V lost 1 base and J 0 bases, leaving 10 bases between the germline ends. CDR3 size: 16 residues. The CDR3 is CASSLVQAASGNTIYF. CDR3 bases: TGTGCCAGCAGCTTAGTACAGGCGGCCTCTGGAAACACCATATATTTT.

This clone has just one count. The chain has TRBV2 and TRBJ2-7, with TRBD1 identical over 7 bases. Germline V CDR1 and CDR2: SNHLY, FYNNEI. Unmatched junction bases numbered 10, after V lost 0 bases and J lost 5 bases. CDR3 length: 16 residues. The DNA of the CDR3 is TGTGCCAGCAGTGAAGCACCGACAGGGTTATGGCACGAGCAGTACTTC. Amino acids: CASSEAPTGLWHEQYF.

This clone was detected only once. The chain employs TRBV25-1 and TRBJ1-2; possible D gene TRBD1, 5 bases. CDR1 and CDR2 from the germline V gene are MGHDK and SYGVNS. The CDR3 is made up of 13 amino acids. The germline V and J ends were trimmed by 3 bases and 2 bases, with 7 bases remaining between them. This CDR3 is CASSDDSNYGYTF. DNA for the CDR3: TGTGCCAGCAGTGATGACAGCAACTATGGCTACACCTTC.